The next 14 T cell receptor beta chains were all read from a single sample in a study of regulatory T cells in long-lasting Graves disease (dated by TCRdb to the early 2020s). The library relied on multiplex PCR. TCRdb names Illumina HiSeq 4000 as the instrument used. To build TCR beta libraries, CDR3 regions were amplified by Arm-PCR using iRepertoire HTBI primers. TCRdb reanalyzed the raw reads on its own, using fastp at Q25 for trimming and MiXCR for clone calling, and kept in-frame beta chains. Rows matching on CDR3 protein sequence are summarized as one entry with the most common DNA and genes. This sample has roughly 430,000 distinct CDR3 sequences in its table, and 21% of those were observed once. The ten largest clones represent roughly an eighth of the sample. The sample's time point label is to be understood as: persistent/refractory GD, antithyroid drugs over 5 years with positive TRAb. For both TCR sequencing and RNA sequencing, RNA was extracted from PBMCs in TRIzol.

Sequenced here: peripheral blood mononuclear cells (PBMCs), sampled when the disease was refractory, from a patient treated with antithyroid drugs. The receptor source for this set is a female donor with Graves disease.

The chain joins TRBV7-8 to TRBJ2-5; 14 bases are a match to TRBD2. The V gene's germline CDR1 is SGHVS and CDR2 FQNEAQ. The CDR3 covers 17 residues. V lost 5 bases, J lost 0 bases, and 5 bases stayed unmatched. This chain's CDR3 is CASSGGTSGRHQETQYF. The DNA of the CDR3 is TGTGCCAGCAGCGGGGGGACTAGCGGGAGACACCAAGAGACCCAGTACTTC.

The genes are TRBV20-1 and TRBJ1-1; D is unclear. The CDR3 runs to 11 residues. CDR1 is DFQATT, CDR2 SNEGSKA, per germline (reference sequence). V was shortened by 8 bases and J by 7 bases, with 14 bases between the two germline ends. The chain's CDR3 is CSTRTASEAFF. CDR3 coding DNA: TGCAGTACGAGGACGGCCAGTGAAGCTTTCTTT.

This clonotype occurred a few times. The chain links TRBV7-9 to TRBJ2-4; D gene ambiguous. CDR1 and CDR2 from the germline V gene are SEHNR and FQNEAQ (reference sequence). V was pared by 3 bases and J by 6 bases, with 9 bases between. This CDR3 spans 13 amino acids. DNA of the CDR3: TGTGCCAGCAGCTTGGGCGAAGCAAACATTCAGTACTTC. This encodes CASSLGEANIQYF.

This clonotype was counted ten times or more. V usage is TRBV11-3 and J usage is TRBJ2-1; D possibly corresponds to TRBD2 (6 bases). The V end was cut by 0 bases, the J end by 0 bases, with 6 bases between. Per germline, CDR1 SGHNT and CDR2 YENEEA. The CDR3 sequence is 15 residues long. CDR3 in DNA: TGTGCCAGCAGCTTAGAGGAGGGCTCCTACAATGAGCAGTTCTTC. Protein product: CASSLEEGSYNEQFF. Variable domain in full (rest from reference TRBV11-3 and TRBJ2-1): EAGVVQSPRYKIIEKKQPVAFWCNPISGHNTLYWYLQNLGQGPELLIRYENEEAVDDSQLPKDRFSAERLKGVDSTLKIQPAELGDSAVYLCASSLEEGSYNEQFFGPGTRLTVL.

This clonotype was found a few times. The genes are TRBV11-2 and TRBJ2-2; possibly TRBD2 for D (6 bases). Germline CDR1 SGHAT, CDR2 FQNNGV. The CDR3 is 15 amino acids. Trimming stripped 4 bases from V and 6 bases from J, with 15 bases between. CDR3 DNA sequence: TGTGCCAGCAGCTCTATCGAACTAGCAGCCGGGGAGCTGTTTTTT. This translates into CASSSIELAAGELFF.

The J gene is TRBJ2-1, the V gene TRBV14; no clear D. V gave up 4 bases and J gave up 6 bases, with 13 bases separating them. This CDR3 has 14 amino acids. Germline V CDR1 and CDR2: SGHDN, FVKESK. CDR3 residues: CASSRGWTSNEQFF. Here the CDR3 DNA reads TGTGCCAGCAGCCGTGGGTGGACCTCCAATGAGCAGTTCTTC.

This clonotype has a count of ten or more. This chain links TRBV7-9 with TRBJ1-2; D unresolved. V was shortened by 4 bases and J by 8 bases, with 14 bases between the two germline ends. Germline V gene lookup returns CDR1 SEHNR and CDR2 FQNEAQ (reference sequence). This CDR3 has 13 residues. CDR3 in DNA: TGTGCCAGCAGCTCACGACGCCTGGGGGGCTACACCTTC. As protein: CASSSRRLGGYTF.

This clonotype showed up many times. The chain uses TRBV24-1 and TRBJ2-5, with TRBD1 matching over 8 bases. The CDR3 runs to 11 residues. The V gene's germline CDR1 is KGHDR and CDR2 SFDVKD. V shed 4 bases and J 10 bases; nucleotides not matched to a gene: 1. The CDR3 spells CATSEGTGQYF. In DNA form, the CDR3 reads TGTGCCACCAGTGAAGGGACAGGCCAGTACTTC.

The chain combines TRBV2 with TRBJ2-1; 13 nucleotides align to TRBD2. V shed 5 bases, J shed 16 bases, and the junction held 14 bases outside the gene matches. The germline CDR1 and CDR2 sequences are SNHLY and FYNNEI. The CDR3 contains 15 residues. CDR3 protein: CASSIDPGLAGVPFF. The CDR3 nucleotides are TGTGCCAGCAGTATCGACCCCGGACTAGCGGGAGTCCCCTTCTTC. Variable domain in full (rest from reference TRBV2 and TRBJ2-1): EPEVTQTPSHQVTQMGQEVILRCVPISNHLYFYWYRQILGQKVEFLVSFYNNEISEKSEIFDDQFSVERPDGSNFTLKIRSTKLEDSAMYFCASSIDPGLAGVPFFGPGTRLTVL.

This clonotype was counted at least ten times. A junction end diverges from the germline sequence, so it may reflect a read error. This chain uses TRBV20-1 with TRBJ2-7, with 7 positions matching TRBD1. The CDR3 has 13 amino acids. Germline V gives CDR1 DFQATT, CDR2 SNEGSKA (reference sequence). CDR3 region: CSAGDRERDEQYF. The CDR3 bases are TGCAGTGCTGGAGACAGGGAGCGCGACGAGCAGTACTTC.

This clonotype was found many times. This chain connects TRBV5-6 to TRBJ2-5; D is tentatively TRBD1 or TRBD2 (5 bases each). CDR1 and CDR2 (germline): SGHDT, YYEEEE. The CDR3 runs to 15 residues. Trimming took off 2 bases at V and 5 bases at J, with 16 bases between the two ends. CDR3 amino acids: CASSFVGRQEETQYF. CDR3 in DNA: TGTGCCAGCAGCTTTGTGGGACGGCAAGAGGAGACCCAGTACTTC. Combining the CDR3 with reference TRBV5-6 and TRBJ2-5 gives the whole variable domain DAGVTQSPTHLIKTRGQQVTLRCSPKSGHDTVSWYQQALGQGPQFIFQYYEEEERQRGNFPDRFSGHQFPNYSSELNVNALLLGDSALYLCASSFVGRQEETQYFGPGTRLLVL.

This clonotype was observed a handful of times. The rearrangement uses TRBV12-3 or TRBV12-4 and TRBJ2-1; 10 positions agree with TRBD2. The CDR3 spans 15 residues. V shed 4 bases and J 4 bases; nucleotides not matched to a gene: 4. As DNA, the CDR3 is TGTGCCAGCAGTTCTAGCGGGAGTAGGTACAATGAGCAGTTCTTC. This sequence encodes CASSSSGSRYNEQFF.

This clonotype showed up many times. In DNA, the CDR3 is TGTGCCAGCAGTGAAGCGCTTCGGACAGGGGTTCATCAGCCCCAGCATTTT. This sequence encodes CASSEALRTGVHQPQHF. The V gene is TRBV2, the J gene TRBJ1-5, with TRBD1 identical over 9 bases. Germline V gene data show CDR1 as SNHLY and CDR2 as FYNNEI. The CDR3 sequence is 17 residues long. V gave up 0 bases and J gave up 5 bases; unmatched junction bases: 8. Supplemented by reference TRBV2 and TRBJ1-5, the full variable domain reads EPEVTQTPSHQVTQMGQEVILRCVPISNHLYFYWYRQILGQKVEFLVSFYNNEISEKSEIFDDQFSVERPDGSNFTLKIRSTKLEDSAMYFCASSEALRTGVHQPQHFGDGTRLSIL.

There are many counts of this clonotype. The chain combines TRBV7-9 with TRBJ2-5, with 10 bases lining up with TRBD2. V shed 5 bases and J 2 bases; nucleotides not matched to a gene: 8. Germline V lookup: CDR1 SEHNR, CDR2 FQNEAQ (reference sequence). The CDR3 runs 16 residues. CDR3 nucleotides: TGTGCCAGCAGCCCCGCGAGCGGGAGGGATCAAGAGACCCAGTACTTC. It translates to CASSPASGRDQETQYF.